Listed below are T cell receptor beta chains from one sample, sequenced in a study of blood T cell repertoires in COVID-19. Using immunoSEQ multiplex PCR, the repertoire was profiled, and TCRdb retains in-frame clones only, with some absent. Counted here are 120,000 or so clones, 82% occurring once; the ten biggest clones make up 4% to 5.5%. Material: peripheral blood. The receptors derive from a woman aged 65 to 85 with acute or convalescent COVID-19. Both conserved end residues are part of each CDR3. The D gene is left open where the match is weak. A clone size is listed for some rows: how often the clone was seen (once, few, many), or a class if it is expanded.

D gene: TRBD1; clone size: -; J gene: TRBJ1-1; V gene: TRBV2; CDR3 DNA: TGTGCCAGCAGTTCCGACAGGGTGGGGACTGAAGCTTTCTTT; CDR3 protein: CASSSDRVGTEAFF
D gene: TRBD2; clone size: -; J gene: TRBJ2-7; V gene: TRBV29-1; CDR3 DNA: TGCAGCGTTGTTGGGACTAGCGGGGGGGCCTACGAGCAGTACTTC; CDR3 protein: CSVVGTSGGAYEQYF
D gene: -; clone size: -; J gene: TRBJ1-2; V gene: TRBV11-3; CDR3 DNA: TGTGCCAGCAGCTTAGATCGAGGGCGGGGTAACTATGGCTACACCTTC; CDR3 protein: CASSLDRGRGNYGYTF
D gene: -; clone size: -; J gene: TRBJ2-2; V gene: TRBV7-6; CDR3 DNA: TGTGCCAGCAGCTTAGAACGGGGGAACACCGGGGAGCTGTTTTTT; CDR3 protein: CASSLERGNTGELFF
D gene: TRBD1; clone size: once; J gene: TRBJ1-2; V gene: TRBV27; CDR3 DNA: TGTGCCAGCGCCCTTGGGCAGGGGGAGAGTGGCTACACCTTC; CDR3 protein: CASALGQGESGYTF
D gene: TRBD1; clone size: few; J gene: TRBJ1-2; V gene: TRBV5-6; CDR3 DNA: TGTGCCAGCACCCTCGGGACAGATTATGGCTACACCTTC; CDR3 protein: CASTLGTDYGYTF
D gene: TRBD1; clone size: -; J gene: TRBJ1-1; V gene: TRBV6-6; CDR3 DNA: TGTGCCAGCAGTCAACAGACCGGGACAGGGATCACTGAAGCTTTCTTT; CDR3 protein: CASSQQTGTGITEAFF
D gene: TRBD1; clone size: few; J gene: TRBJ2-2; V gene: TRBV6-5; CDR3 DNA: TGTGCCAGCAGTTACCAGGGACAGATCACCGGGGAGCTGTTTTTT; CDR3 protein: CASSYQGQITGELFF
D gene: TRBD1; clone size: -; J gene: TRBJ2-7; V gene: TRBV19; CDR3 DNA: TGTGCCAGTAGTATGGGACAGGGGGTAACCTACGAGCAGTACTTC; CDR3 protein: CASSMGQGVTYEQYF
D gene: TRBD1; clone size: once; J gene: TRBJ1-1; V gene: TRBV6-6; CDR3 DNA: TGTGCCAGCGCCCCTCGAAGGGGGCGGAAAGTAGCTGAAGCTTTCTTT; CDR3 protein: CASAPRRGRKVAEAFF
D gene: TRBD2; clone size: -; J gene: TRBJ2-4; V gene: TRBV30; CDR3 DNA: TGTGCCTGGAGTCCTCGCCCGGGGACTAGCGGGGGGGCCAAAAACATTCAGTACTTC; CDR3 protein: CAWSPRPGTSGGAKNIQYF
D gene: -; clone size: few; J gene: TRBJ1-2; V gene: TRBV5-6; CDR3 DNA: TGTGCCAGCAGCCGTGGTCTGGAGGAGGGCTACACCTTC; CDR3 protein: CASSRGLEEGYTF
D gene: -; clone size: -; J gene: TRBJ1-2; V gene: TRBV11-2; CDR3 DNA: TGTGCCAGCAGCTTAGACAGGGGCAGCTATGGCTACACCTTC; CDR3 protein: CASSLDRGSYGYTF
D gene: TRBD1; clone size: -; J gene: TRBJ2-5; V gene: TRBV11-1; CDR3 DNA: TGTGCCAGCAGCTCACAGGGGGTCGGAGAGACCCAGTACTTC; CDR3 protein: CASSSQGVGETQYF
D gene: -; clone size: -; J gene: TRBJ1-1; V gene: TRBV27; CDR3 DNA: TGTGCCAGCACCCGATGGGGGGTAAGTGAAGCTTTCTTT; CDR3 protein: CASTRWGVSEAFF
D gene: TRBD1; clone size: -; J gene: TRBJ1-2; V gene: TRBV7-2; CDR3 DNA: TGTGCCAGCAGCTTTGGGACAGACATCTATGGCTACACCTTC; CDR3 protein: CASSFGTDIYGYTF
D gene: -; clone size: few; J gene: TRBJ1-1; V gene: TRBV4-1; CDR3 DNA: TGCGCCAGCAGCCAACCAACGGGTAAGGGGTCGGACACTGAAGCTTTCTTT; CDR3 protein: CASSQPTGKGSDTEAFF
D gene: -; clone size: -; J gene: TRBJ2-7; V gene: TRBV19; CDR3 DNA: TGTGCCAGTAGTACCGGACAGGCGGGGATCTACGAGCAGTACTTC; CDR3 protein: CASSTGQAGIYEQYF
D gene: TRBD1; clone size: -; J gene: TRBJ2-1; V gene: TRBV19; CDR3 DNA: TGTGCCAGTAGTATCCGGGACAGGGTCGGTGGTGAGCAGTTCTTC; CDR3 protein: CASSIRDRVGGEQFF
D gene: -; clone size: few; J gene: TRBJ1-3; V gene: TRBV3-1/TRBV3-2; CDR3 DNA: TGTGCCAGCAGCCCCCAACTCTCTGGAAACACCATATATTTT; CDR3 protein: CASSPQLSGNTIYF
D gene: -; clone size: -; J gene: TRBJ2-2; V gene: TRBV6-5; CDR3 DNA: TGTGCCAGCAGCTTCAGGGATTACGGCGGGGAGCTGTTTTTT; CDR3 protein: CASSFRDYGGELFF
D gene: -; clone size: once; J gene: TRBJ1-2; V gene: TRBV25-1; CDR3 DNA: TGTGCCAGCAGTGACCGACAGGCTCTGTATGGCTACACCTTC; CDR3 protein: CASSDRQALYGYTF
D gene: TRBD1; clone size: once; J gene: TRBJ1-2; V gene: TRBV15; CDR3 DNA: TGTGCCACCAGCAGAGATGGGGCTGTCCCGGGACAGGGGGCCTATGGCTACACCTTC; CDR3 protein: CATSRDGAVPGQGAYGYTF
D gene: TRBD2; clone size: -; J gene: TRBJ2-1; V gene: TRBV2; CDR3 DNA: TGTGCCAGCAATCTCGGGACTAGCGGGTTCAATGAGCAGTTCTTC; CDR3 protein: CASNLGTSGFNEQFF
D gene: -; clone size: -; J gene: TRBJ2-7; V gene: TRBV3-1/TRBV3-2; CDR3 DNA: TGTGCCAGCAGCCAAGGCCCGACAGGGCAGTACTTC; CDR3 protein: CASSQGPTGQYF
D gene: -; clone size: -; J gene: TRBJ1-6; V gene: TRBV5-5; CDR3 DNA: TGTGCCAGCAGCTTGGGGCAGGGCTATAATTCACCCCTCCACTTT; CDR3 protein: CASSLGQGYNSPLHF
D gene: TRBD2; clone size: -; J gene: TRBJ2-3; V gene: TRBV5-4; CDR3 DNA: TGTGCCAGCGGATTAGCGGGGGGAGGCACAGATACGCAGTATTTT; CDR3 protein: CASGLAGGGTDTQYF
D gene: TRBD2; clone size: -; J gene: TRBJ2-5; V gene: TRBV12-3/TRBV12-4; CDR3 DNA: TGTGCCAGCAGCCACTCGGGGGGTGAGACCCAGTACTTC; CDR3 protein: CASSHSGGETQYF
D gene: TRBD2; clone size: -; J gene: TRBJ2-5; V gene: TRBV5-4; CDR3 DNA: TGTGCCAGCAGCCTACGACTAGCGGGGGGGCCGGGAGAGACCCAGTACTTC; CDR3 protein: CASSLRLAGGPGETQYF
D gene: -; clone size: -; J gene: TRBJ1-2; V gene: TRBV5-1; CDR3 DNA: TGCGCCAGCAGCCCGGCGGGGGGTACGCTCGGCTACACCTTC; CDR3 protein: CASSPAGGTLGYTF
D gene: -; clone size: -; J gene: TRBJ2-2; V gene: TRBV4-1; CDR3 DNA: TGCGCCAGCAGCCCCGAGGGCGCGAACACCGGGGAGCTGTTTTTT; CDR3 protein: CASSPEGANTGELFF
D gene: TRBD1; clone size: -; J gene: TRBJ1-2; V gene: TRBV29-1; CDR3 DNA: TGCAGCGCTACACAGGGGGCTAAAGGCTACACCTTC; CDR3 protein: CSATQGAKGYTF
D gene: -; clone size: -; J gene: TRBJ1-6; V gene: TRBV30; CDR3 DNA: TGTGCCTGGGTGGCGGGACTAATAAATTCACCCCTCCACTTT; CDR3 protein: CAWVAGLINSPLHF
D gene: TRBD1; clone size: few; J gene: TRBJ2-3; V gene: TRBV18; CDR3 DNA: TGTGCCAGCTCACCAGGGACAGGGGTCCGCACAGATACGCAGTATTTT; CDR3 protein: CASSPGTGVRTDTQYF
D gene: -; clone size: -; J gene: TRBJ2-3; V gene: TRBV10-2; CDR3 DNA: TGCGCCAGCAGTGACGGATCGGGGGAGCTCACAGATACGCAGTATTTT; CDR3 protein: CASSDGSGELTDTQYF
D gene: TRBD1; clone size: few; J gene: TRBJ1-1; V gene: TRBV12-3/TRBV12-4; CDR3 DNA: TGTGCCAGCAGTTTTGGACAGGGTACTGAAGCTTTCTTT; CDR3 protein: CASSFGQGTEAFF
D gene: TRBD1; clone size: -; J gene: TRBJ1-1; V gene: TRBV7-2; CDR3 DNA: TGTGCCAGCAGCTTAGCCCCGGGACAGGGTGGCGAGGCTTTCTTT; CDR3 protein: CASSLAPGQGGEAFF
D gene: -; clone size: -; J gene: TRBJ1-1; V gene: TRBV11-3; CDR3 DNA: TGTGCCAGCAGCTTAGATTTGACAGGCACTGAAGCTTTCTTT; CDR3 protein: CASSLDLTGTEAFF